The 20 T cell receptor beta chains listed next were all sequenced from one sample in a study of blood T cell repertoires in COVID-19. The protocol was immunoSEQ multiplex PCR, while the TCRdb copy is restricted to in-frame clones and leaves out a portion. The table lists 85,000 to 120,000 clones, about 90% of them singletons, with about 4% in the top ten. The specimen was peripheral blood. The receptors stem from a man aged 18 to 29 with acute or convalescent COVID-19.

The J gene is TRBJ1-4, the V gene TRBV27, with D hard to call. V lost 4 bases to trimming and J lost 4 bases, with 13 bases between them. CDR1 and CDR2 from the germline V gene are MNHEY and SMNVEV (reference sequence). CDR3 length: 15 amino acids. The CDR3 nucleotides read TGTGCCAGCAGTTCGTACCTAGGAGGTAATGAAAAACTGTTTTTT. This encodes CASSSYLGGNEKLFF.

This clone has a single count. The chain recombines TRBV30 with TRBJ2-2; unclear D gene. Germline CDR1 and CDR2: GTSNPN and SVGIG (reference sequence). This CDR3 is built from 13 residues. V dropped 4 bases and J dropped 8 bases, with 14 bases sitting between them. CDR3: CAWMSQPGGELFF. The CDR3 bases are TGTGCCTGGATGAGCCAGCCCGGGGGGGAGCTGTTTTTT.

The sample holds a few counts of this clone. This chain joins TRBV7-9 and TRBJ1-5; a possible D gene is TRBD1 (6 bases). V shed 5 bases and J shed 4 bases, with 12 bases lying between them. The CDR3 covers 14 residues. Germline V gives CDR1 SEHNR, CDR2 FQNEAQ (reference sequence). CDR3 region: CASSPAGANQPQHF. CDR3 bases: TGTGCCAGCAGCCCGGCAGGGGCAAATCAGCCCCAGCATTTT.

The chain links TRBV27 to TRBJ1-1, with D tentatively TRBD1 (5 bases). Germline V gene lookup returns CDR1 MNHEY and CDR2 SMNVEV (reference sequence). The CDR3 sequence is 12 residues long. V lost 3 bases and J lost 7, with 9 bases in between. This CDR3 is CASSFGASEAFF. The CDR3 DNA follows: TGTGCCAGCAGTTTTGGGGCAAGTGAAGCTTTCTTT.

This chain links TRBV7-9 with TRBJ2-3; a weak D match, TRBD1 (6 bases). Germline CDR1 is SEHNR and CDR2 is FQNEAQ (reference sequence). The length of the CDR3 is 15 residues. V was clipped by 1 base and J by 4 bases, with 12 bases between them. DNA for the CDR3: TGTGCCAGCAGCTTAGAGGGGGTGCGGCCAGATACGCAGTATTTT. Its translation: CASSLEGVRPDTQYF.

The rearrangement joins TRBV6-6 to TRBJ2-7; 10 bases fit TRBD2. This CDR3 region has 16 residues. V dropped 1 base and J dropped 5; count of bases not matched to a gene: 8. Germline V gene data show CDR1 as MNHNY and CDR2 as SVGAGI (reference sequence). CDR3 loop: CASSYFQLAGYHEQYF. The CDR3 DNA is TGTGCCAGCAGTTACTTCCAACTAGCGGGATACCACGAGCAGTACTTC.

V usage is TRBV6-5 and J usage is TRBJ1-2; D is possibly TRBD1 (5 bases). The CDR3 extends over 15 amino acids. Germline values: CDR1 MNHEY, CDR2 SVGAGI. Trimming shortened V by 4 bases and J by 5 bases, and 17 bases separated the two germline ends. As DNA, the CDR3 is TGTGCCAGCAGTTCTGGGGGGGTCCCGGGGTATGGCTACACCTTC. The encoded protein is CASSSGGVPGYGYTF.

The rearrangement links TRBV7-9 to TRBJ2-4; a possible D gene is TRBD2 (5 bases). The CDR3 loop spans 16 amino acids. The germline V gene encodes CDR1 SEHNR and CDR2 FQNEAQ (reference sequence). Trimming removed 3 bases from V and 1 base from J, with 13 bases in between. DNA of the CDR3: TGTGCCAGCAGCTTCGGACTCTCCGATGCCAAAAACATTCAGTACTTC. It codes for CASSFGLSDAKNIQYF.

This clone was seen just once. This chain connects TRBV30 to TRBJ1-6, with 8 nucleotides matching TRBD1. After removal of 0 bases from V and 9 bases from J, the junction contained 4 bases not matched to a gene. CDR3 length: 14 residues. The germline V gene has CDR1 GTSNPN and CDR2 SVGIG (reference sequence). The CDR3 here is CAWSVDRVGSPLHF. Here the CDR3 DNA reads TGTGCCTGGAGTGTGGACAGGGTAGGTTCACCCCTCCACTTT.

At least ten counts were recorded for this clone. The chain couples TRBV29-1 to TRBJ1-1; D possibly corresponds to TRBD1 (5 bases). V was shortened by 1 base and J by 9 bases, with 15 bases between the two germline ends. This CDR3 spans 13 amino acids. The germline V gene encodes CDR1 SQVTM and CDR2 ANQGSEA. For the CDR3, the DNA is TGCAGCGTTGAAGGGGAGGGGAATAACAAAGCTTTCTTT. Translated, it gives CSVEGEGNNKAFF.

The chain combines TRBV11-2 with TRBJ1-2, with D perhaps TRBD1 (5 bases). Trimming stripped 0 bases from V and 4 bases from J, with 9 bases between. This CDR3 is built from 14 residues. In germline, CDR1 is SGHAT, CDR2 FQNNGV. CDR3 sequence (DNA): TGTGCCAGCAGCTTAGATGGGGCAGCCTATGGCTACACCTTC. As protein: CASSLDGAAYGYTF.

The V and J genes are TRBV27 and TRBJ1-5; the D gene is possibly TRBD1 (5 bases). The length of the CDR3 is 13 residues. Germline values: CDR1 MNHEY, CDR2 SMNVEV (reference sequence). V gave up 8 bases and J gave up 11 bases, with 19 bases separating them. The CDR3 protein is CASGIGAGGTQHF. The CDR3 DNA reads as TGTGCCAGCGGGATAGGGGCTGGGGGGACCCAGCATTTT.

The CDR3: CASSAAGRGYTF. The CDR3 region has the DNA TGTGCCAGCAGCGCCGCTGGGCGCGGCTACACCTTC. The rearrangement uses TRBV9 and TRBJ1-2; D is uncertain. The CDR3 sequence is 12 residues long. V lost 3 bases to trimming and J lost 8 bases, with 11 bases between them. Germline assignment: CDR1 SGDLS and CDR2 YYNGEE.

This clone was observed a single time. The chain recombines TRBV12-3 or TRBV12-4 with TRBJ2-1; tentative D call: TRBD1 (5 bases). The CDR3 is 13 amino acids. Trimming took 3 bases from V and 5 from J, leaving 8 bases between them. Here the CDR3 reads CASSLGQDNEQFF. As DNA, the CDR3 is TGTGCCAGCAGTTTGGGGCAAGACAATGAGCAGTTCTTC.

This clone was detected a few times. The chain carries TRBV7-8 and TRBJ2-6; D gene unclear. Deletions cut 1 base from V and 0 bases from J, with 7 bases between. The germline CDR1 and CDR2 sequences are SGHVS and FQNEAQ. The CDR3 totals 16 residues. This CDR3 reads CASSLVPGSGANVLTF. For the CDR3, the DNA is TGTGCCAGCAGCTTAGTTCCAGGCTCTGGGGCCAACGTCCTGACTTTC.

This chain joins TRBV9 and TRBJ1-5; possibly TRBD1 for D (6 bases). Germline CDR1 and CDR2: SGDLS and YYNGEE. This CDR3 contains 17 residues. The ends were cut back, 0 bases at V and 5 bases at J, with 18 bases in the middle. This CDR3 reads CASSVGLGQGLHQPQHF. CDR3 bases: TGTGCCAGCAGCGTAGGGCTGGGGCAGGGGCTACATCAGCCCCAGCATTTT.

In nucleotides, the CDR3 is TGTGCCAGCAGCTTAGAACAGGGATCTAACTATGGCTACACCTTC. It translates to CASSLEQGSNYGYTF. The chain uses TRBV7-2 and TRBJ1-2; D possibly corresponds to TRBD1 (6 bases). CDR3 size: 15 residues. V was pared by 1 base and J by 0 bases, with 9 bases between. Germline V gene sequence: CDR1 SGHTA, CDR2 FQGNSA.

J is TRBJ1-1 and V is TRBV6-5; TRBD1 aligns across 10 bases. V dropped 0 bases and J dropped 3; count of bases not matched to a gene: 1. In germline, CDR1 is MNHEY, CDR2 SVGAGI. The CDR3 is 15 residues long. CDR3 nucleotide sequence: TGTGCCAGCAGTTACTCGGGGACAGGGGACACTGAAGCTTTCTTT. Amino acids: CASSYSGTGDTEAFF.

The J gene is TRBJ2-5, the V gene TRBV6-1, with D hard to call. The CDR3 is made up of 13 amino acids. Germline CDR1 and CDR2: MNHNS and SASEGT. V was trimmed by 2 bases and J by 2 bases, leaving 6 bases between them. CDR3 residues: CASSENQQETQYF. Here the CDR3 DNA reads TGTGCCAGCAGTGAAAATCAGCAAGAGACCCAGTACTTC.

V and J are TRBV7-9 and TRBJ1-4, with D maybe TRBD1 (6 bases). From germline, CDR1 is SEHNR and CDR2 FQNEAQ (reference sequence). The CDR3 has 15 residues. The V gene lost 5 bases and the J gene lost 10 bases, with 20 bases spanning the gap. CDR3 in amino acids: CASSARTVQGGKLFF. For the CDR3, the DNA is TGTGCCAGCAGCGCCCGGACAGTCCAAGGGGGAAAACTGTTTTTT. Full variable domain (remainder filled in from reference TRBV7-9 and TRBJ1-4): DTGVSQNPRHKITKRGQNVTFRCDPISEHNRLYWYRQTLGQGPEFLTYFQNEAQLEKSRLLSDRFSAERPKGSFSTLEIQRTEQGDSAMYLCASSARTVQGGKLFFGSGTQLSVL.